A single T cell receptor (beta chain) is shown here with its context. Its antigen is not known. Being one base from a much bigger clone, this may be a read error. Study-wide results and caveats: Tumor Treg TCRs overlapped most with tumor naive CD4+ cells. The larger cohort examined one V-J beta rearrangement, not whole repertoires.

Tregs were sorted as CD4+CD25+CD127-/low cells. Semi-nested PCR with Nested Universal Primer A followed constant-region reverse priming of full-length variable regions. TCRdb ran MiXCR on the 5' RACE reads and lists one entry per CDR3 protein. Of 55,000 or so distinct CDR3 sequences listed, 20% are singletons. Trimming left V 4 bases short and J 5 bases short, with 15 bases between. The CDR3 extends over 14 amino acids. From germline, CDR1 is SGHRS and CDR2 YFSETQ. The chain joins TRBV5-1 to TRBJ1-1; unclear D gene. Material for sequencing was tumor-infiltrating Tregs sorted from the breast tumor. This receptor was obtained from a female donor with breast cancer. The CDR3 DNA reads as TGCGCCAGCAGCGCTGACGGTGAACGGACTGAAGCTTTCTTT. Translated: CASSADGERTEAFF.